A single sample is the source of the 14 T cell receptor beta chains below, sequenced in a study of cytomegalovirus exposure and HLA in healthy donors (dated by TCRdb to the late 2010s). The library relied on the immunoSEQ multiplex PCR assay. A mixture of 60 forward primers for TCR Vbeta segments and 13 reverse primers for TCR Jbeta segments was used in the multiplex PCR. Imported from immuneACCESS, the table was reduced by TCRdb to in-frame sequences with V and J called. These copies leave out some clones; in studies compared against another copy, an unresolved V gene accounts for under half, and the cause of the remainder is not known. Here the sample has 150,000 to 200,000 clones; roughly an eighth occur a single time. Under 10% of the sample lies in the top ten. The sequencing input was PBMCs. The receptors here all came from a man aged 45-65 years in good health and CMV-seropositive.

For the CDR3, the DNA is TGTGCCAGCAGGCCGACAGGGTTTGGAAACACCATATATTTT. Residues: CASRPTGFGNTIYF. The chain couples TRBV6-5 to TRBJ1-3, with 7 nucleotides matching TRBD1. J lost 3 bases, V lost 6 bases, and 5 bases had no gene match. Germline V lookup: CDR1 MNHEY, CDR2 SVGAGI. CDR3 size: 14 residues.

The genes are TRBV7-6 and TRBJ1-4; the match to TRBD1 covers 7 bases. Germline V gene lookup returns CDR1 SGHVS and CDR2 FNYEAQ. CDR3 length equals 15 residues. The ends lost 4 bases at V and 8 bases at J; junction bases unmatched: 10. The CDR3 region is CASSSTGASGEKLFF. CDR3 DNA sequence: TGTGCCAGCAGCTCCACAGGGGCCTCTGGCGAAAAACTGTTTTTT.

The sample holds a few counts of this clone. V and J are TRBV6-1 and TRBJ2-2, with TRBD1 identical over 7 bases. CDR3 length: 16 residues. V gave up 2 bases and J gave up 4 bases; unmatched junction bases: 7. Per the germline V gene, CDR1 is MNHNS and CDR2 is SASEGT. CDR3 bases: TGTGCCAGCAGTGAACTACAGGGGCGGGTCACCGGGGAGCTGTTTTTT. Translation gives CASSELQGRVTGELFF.

This clone was counted only a few times. This sequence joins TRBV7-9 and TRBJ2-3, with D maybe TRBD1 (5 bases). V lost 1 base to trimming and J lost 0 bases, with 8 bases between them. In germline, CDR1 is SEHNR, CDR2 FQNEAQ (reference sequence). The CDR3 is 15 amino acids. CDR3 protein: CASSLVAGSTDTQYF. The CDR3 DNA reads as TGTGCCAGCAGCTTAGTGGCAGGGAGCACAGATACGCAGTATTTT. Full variable domain (missing parts from reference TRBV7-9 and TRBJ2-3): DTGVSQNPRHKITKRGQNVTFRCDPISEHNRLYWYRQTLGQGPEFLTYFQNEAQLEKSRLLSDRFSAERPKGSFSTLEIQRTEQGDSAMYLCASSLVAGSTDTQYFGPGTRLTVL.

The table lists this clone with a few counts. The V gene is TRBV6-5, the J gene TRBJ2-2; the D gene is possibly TRBD1 (5 bases). Germline V gives CDR1 MNHEY, CDR2 SVGAGI. Trimming took off 2 bases at V and 5 bases at J, with 12 bases between the two ends. This CDR3 contains 15 residues. In nucleotides, the CDR3 is TGTGCCAGCAGTTACCGGACATTCGGAACCGGGGAGCTGTTTTTT. Translating gives CASSYRTFGTGELFF.

This clone came up a few times. The chain is built from TRBV15 and TRBJ1-5; D is possibly TRBD1 (6 bases). Trimming cost V 1 base and J 1 base, with 11 bases left between them. The CDR3 is 16 residues long. The germline V gene has CDR1 LNHNV and CDR2 YYDKDF (reference sequence). The CDR3 region is CATSRAGRGSNQPQHF. The CDR3 DNA is TGTGCCACCAGCAGAGCTGGCAGGGGAAGCAATCAGCCCCAGCATTTT. The full variable domain, in which reference TRBV15 and TRBJ1-5 provide the parts outside the CDR3, is DAMVIQNPRYQVTQFGKPVTLSCSQTLNHNVMYWYQQKSSQAPKLLFHYYDKDFNNEADTPDNFQSRRPNTSFCFLDIRSPGLGDTAMYLCATSRAGRGSNQPQHFGDGTRLSIL.

V usage is TRBV9 and J usage is TRBJ2-6; 10 bases fit TRBD2. The germline CDR1 and CDR2 sequences are SGDLS and YYNGEE. The CDR3 covers 18 residues. The J segment lost 0 bases and the V segment lost 0 bases, leaving 3 bases of the junction unmatched. The CDR3 DNA reads as TGTGCCAGCAGCGTAGCGGCTAGCGGGGGCTCTGGGGCCAACGTCCTGACTTTC. This encodes CASSVAASGGSGANVLTF.

This clone came up a few times. The chain joins TRBV5-1 to TRBJ1-1; TRBD1 aligns across 7 bases. This CDR3 region has 15 residues. Germline V gene lookup returns CDR1 SGHRS and CDR2 YFSETQ. Trimming removed 4 bases from V and 1 base from J; junction bases left unmatched: 7. DNA for the CDR3: TGCGCCAGCAGCGGGTCGACAGGGAGGAACACTGAAGCTTTCTTT. This codes for CASSGSTGRNTEAFF.

J is TRBJ1-1 and V is TRBV6-1; D may be TRBD1 (5 bases). Germline V CDR1 and CDR2: MNHNS, SASEGT. Deletions cut 5 bases from V and 0 bases from J, with 7 bases between. This CDR3 comprises 13 residues. CDR3 sequence (DNA): TGTGCCAGCAGTCCACAGGTGAACACTGAAGCTTTCTTT. Its protein product is CASSPQVNTEAFF.

V is TRBV19 and J is TRBJ1-1; 11 bases map to TRBD1. Trimming took 3 bases from V and 6 from J; bases not matched to a gene: 3. Per germline, CDR1 LNHDA and CDR2 SQIVND (reference sequence). CDR3 length equals 14 residues. The CDR3 DNA reads TGTGCCAGTAGTATCGGACAGGGGGCCTCTGAAGCTTTCTTT. It specifies CASSIGQGASEAFF.

This chain uses TRBV7-3 with TRBJ2-7; TRBD2 aligns across 14 bases. Germline V CDR1 and CDR2: SGHTA, FQGTGA. V was clipped by 5 bases and J by 4 bases; unmatched bases: 4. This CDR3 is 15 amino acids long. The CDR3 bases are TGTGCCAGCAGCCCGGGGACTAGCGGGGGTTACGAGCAGTACTTC. Protein product: CASSPGTSGGYEQYF. Drawing the rest from reference TRBV7-3 and TRBJ2-7, the complete variable domain is GAGVSQTPSNKVTEKGKYVELRCDPISGHTALYWYRQSLGQGPEFLIYFQGTGAADDSGLPNDRFFAVRPEGSVSTLKIQRTERGDSAVYLCASSPGTSGGYEQYFGPGTRLTVT.

CDR3 sequence: CASSLGGPLYGYTF. In DNA form, the CDR3 reads TGTGCCAGCAGCTTAGGAGGCCCTCTCTATGGCTACACCTTC. The J gene is TRBJ1-2, the V gene TRBV7-2; D is unresolved. The CDR3 is 14 residues long. Germline assignment: CDR1 SGHTA and CDR2 FQGNSA. V dropped 1 base and J dropped 4 bases, with 10 bases sitting between them.

The rearrangement joins TRBV5-3 to TRBJ1-5; D not resolved. TRBV5-3 is an open reading frame whose function is uncertain. V lost 2 bases and J lost 0, with 9 bases in between. CDR3 length: 15 residues. The CDR3 bases are TGTGCCAGAAGCTTCGGTTCTCTTAGCAATCAGCCCCAGCATTTT. It translates to CARSFGSLSNQPQHF.

This clone was observed at least ten times. In DNA form, the CDR3 reads TGTGCCAGCAGCACCCGGGACAGACCTCAAGGAGGGCCCCAGCATTTT. It translates to CASSTRDRPQGGPQHF. The chain employs TRBV5-5 and TRBJ1-5; the match to TRBD1 covers 7 bases. Germline CDR1 SGHKS, CDR2 YYEKEE (reference sequence). This CDR3 spans 16 amino acids. After removal of 4 bases from V and 9 bases from J, the junction contained 16 bases not matched to a gene.